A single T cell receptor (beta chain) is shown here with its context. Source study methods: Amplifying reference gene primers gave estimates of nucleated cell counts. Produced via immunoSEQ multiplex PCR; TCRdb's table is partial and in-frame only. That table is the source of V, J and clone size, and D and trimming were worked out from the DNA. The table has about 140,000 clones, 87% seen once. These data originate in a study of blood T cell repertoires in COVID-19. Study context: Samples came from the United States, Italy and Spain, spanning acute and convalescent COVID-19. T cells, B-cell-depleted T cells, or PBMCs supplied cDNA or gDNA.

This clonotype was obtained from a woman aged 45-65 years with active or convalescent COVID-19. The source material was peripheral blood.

The CDR3 DNA sequence: TGTGCCAGCAGCGTAGGACAGGGTACGGCCGGGGAGCTGTTTTTT. This translates into CASSVGQGTAGELFF. This chain connects TRBV9 to TRBJ2-2, with TRBD1 matching over 7 bases. The CDR3 extends over 15 amino acids. Germline-derived CDR1 and CDR2 are SGDLS and YYNGEE. Germline trimming cut 0 bases from V and 6 bases from J; bases unmatched to any gene: 5.